The subject of this entry is one T cell receptor beta chain. The target antigen is unknown. With random hexamers, reverse transcription was performed on roughly 0.5 to 1 ug of RNA. Amplification of TCR beta CDR3 used immunoSEQ multiplex PCR across 54 Vbeta and 13 Jbeta. In TCRdb, the immunoSEQ multiplex PCR reads were re-called with MiXCR into one record per CDR3 protein. Of under 200,000 distinct CDR3 sequences in the sample, 85% to 95% are singletons; the top ten hold around 0.1%. The data derive from a study of CD8 T cells in Susac syndrome. CDR3 length: 13 amino acids. Germline CDR1 is MGHDK and CDR2 is SYGVNS. The germline V and J ends were trimmed by 1 base and 9 bases, with 12 bases remaining between them. Study-wide points: The study recognized that its TCR sequencing and HLA analysis covered a relatively small number of individuals.

The origin of this receptor is a human donor in good health. The chain carries TRBV25-1 and TRBJ2-5; D perhaps matches TRBD2 (6 bases). The sequencing input was CD4+ T cells from PBMCs. The CDR3 region is CASSESGGQPQYF. The CDR3, as DNA: TGTGCCAGCAGTGAATCCGGAGGGCAACCCCAGTACTTC.